Listed here is a single TCR beta chain. The data were taken from a study of blood T cell repertoires in COVID-19. Study in general: The origin of the acute and convalescent COVID-19 samples was the United States, Italy and Spain. T cells, B-cell-depleted T cells, or PBMCs supplied cDNA or gDNA.

Per the study methods: Estimation of nucleated cell counts was performed using reference gene primer amplification. Sequenced by immunoSEQ multiplex PCR; TCRdb stores in-frame clones only, minus some. V, J and clone size are those of that table, while D and trimming were read from the DNA. The table has 71,000 or so clones, about four fifths seen once; the top ten hold roughly 10%. V was trimmed by 1 base and J by 6 bases, leaving 17 bases between them. The CDR3 is 16 amino acids. CDR1 is SGHRS, CDR2 YFSETQ, per germline. The sequenced sample was peripheral blood. The chain recombines TRBV5-1 with TRBJ2-4, with D maybe TRBD2 (6 bases). The source is a man aged 50-59 years with acute or convalescent COVID-19. The CDR3 spells CASSLRGEANRNIQYF. The DNA for the CDR3 is TGCGCCAGCAGCTTGCGAGGGGAGGCTAATAGAAACATTCAGTACTTC. Drawing the rest from reference TRBV5-1 and TRBJ2-4, the complete variable domain is KAGVTQTPRYLIKTRGQQVTLSCSPISGHRSVSWYQQTPGQGLQFLFEYFSETQRNKGNFPGRFSGRQFSNSRSEMNVSTLELGDSALYLCASSLRGEANRNIQYFGAGTRLSVL.